This T cell receptor beta chain is from a study of Ad26.COV2.S vaccination and SARS-CoV-2 variants. On the study more broadly: Dosing was one shot or two shots 56 days apart. The study's findings and limits: Whether participants received vaccine or placebo, their non-spike TCR breadth was similar.

Here immunoSEQ multiplex PCR was the method, and the copy in TCRdb shows in-frame clones only, minus some. Altogether about 470,000 clones are present, 90% being singletons, with the ten largest covering around 4.5%. Turning to this clone: The antigen is unknown.

The CDR3 extends over 14 amino acids. Deletions cut 5 bases from V and 4 bases from J, with 13 bases between. Germline lookup yields CDR1 MDHEN and CDR2 SYDVKM. Treatment given: around 19 received Ad26.COV2.S at low or high dose, single or two shots; about five received placebo; per-sample allocation not given. Day 63 following the first vaccine or placebo injection was when the samples were taken. Vaccination used an Ad26 vector expressing Wuhan-strain SARS-CoV-2 spike. The receptor comes from a person aged 18-65 years who received the Ad26.COV2.S COVID-19 vaccine or a placebo. The sequencing used peripheral blood, collected in a trial of Ad26.COV2.S vaccine versus placebo. The chain joins TRBV28 to TRBJ2-3; perhaps TRBD1 as D (5 bases). CDR3 protein: CASSQGLGADTQYF. CDR3 DNA: TGTGCCAGCAGTCAGGGTTTAGGGGCAGATACGCAGTATTTT.